Below, one T cell receptor beta chain is given with its context. These data come from a study of blood T cell repertoires in COVID-19. CDR3 length: 17 amino acids. Trimming removed 4 bases from V and 10 bases from J, with 23 bases in between. The germline CDR1 and CDR2 sequences are MRHNA and SNTAGT. In Cohort 3, a recovered donor had either two negative PCRs, clearance, or symptom resolution. Authors' analysis steps: Estimation of nucleated cell counts was performed using reference gene primer amplification. Method: immunoSEQ multiplex PCR; TCRdb's copy keeps in-frame clones and lacks some. The V and J calls and the clone size are those of that table, but D and trimming were determined from the DNA. This sample carries around 500,000 clones, 88% of them seen once, and the ten largest clones take 6.5% to 9.5%.

The V and J genes are TRBV6-4 and TRBJ1-6; no clear D. The source of this sequence is a woman aged 60-70 years who had recovered from COVID-19. Sequenced input: PBMCs or T cells enriched from blood (not recorded which). For the CDR3, the DNA is TGTGCCAGCAGTGCCCCGAGCCGGGGAGAGAAAAAATCACCCCTCCACTTT. Its translation is CASSAPSRGEKKSPLHF.